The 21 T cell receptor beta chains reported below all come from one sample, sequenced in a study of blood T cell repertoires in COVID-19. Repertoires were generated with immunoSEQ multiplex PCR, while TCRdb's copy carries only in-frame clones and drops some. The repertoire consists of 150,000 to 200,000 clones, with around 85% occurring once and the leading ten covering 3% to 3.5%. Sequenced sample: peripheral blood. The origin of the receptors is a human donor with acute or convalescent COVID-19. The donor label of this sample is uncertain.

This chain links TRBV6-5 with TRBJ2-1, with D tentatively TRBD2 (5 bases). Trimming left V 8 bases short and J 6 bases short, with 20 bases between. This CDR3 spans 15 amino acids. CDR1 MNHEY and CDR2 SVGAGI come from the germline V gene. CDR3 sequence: CASCQTSSRLNEQFF. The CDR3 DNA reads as TGTGCCAGCTGCCAAACTAGTTCGCGACTCAATGAGCAGTTCTTC.

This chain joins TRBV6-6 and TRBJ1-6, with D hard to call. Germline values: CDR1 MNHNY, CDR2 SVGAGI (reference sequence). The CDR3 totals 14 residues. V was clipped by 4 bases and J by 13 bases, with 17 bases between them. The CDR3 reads CASSSGYGGGPLHF. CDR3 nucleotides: TGTGCCAGCAGTTCTGGATATGGTGGCGGGCCCCTCCACTTT.

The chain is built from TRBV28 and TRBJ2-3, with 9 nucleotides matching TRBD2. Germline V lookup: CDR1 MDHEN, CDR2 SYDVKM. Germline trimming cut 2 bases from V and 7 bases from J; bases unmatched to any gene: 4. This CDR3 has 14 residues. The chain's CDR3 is CASSLAGGPNTQYF. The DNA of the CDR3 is TGTGCCAGCAGTTTAGCGGGGGGGCCAAATACGCAGTATTTT.

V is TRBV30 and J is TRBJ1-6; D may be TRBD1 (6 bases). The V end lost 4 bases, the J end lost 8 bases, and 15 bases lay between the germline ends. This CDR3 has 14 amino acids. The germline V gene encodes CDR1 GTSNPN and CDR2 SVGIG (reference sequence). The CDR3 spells CAWTLWGHYSPLHF. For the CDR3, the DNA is TGTGCCTGGACCCTTTGGGGGCATTATTCACCCCTCCACTTT.

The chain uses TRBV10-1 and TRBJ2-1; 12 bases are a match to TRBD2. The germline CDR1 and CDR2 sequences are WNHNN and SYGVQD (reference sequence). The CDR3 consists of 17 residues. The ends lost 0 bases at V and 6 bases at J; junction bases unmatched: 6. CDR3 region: CASSESLAGGLINEQFF. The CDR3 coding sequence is TGCGCCAGCAGTGAGTCGCTAGCGGGGGGGCTCATCAATGAGCAGTTCTTC.

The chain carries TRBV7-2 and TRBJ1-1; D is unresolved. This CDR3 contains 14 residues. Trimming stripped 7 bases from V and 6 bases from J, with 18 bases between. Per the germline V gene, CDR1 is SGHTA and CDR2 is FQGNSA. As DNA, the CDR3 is TGTGCCAGCATGCTAAGGAGGGTGGTGGCTGAAGCTTTCTTT. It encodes CASMLRRVVAEAFF.

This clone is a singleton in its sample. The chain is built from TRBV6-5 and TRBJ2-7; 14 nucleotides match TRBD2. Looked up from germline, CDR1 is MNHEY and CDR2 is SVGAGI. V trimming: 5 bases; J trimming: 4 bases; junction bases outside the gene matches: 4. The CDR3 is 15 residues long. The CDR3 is CASSRLAGGPYEQYF. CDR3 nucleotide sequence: TGTGCCAGCAGTCGACTAGCGGGGGGGCCATACGAGCAGTACTTC.

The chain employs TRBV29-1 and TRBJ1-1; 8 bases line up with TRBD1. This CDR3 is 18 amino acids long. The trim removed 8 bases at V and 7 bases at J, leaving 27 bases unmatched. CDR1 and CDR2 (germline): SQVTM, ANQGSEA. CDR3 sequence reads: CSFSDTAQAGQAAGEAFF. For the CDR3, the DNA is TGCAGCTTCTCAGACACAGCCCAAGCGGGACAGGCCGCCGGTGAAGCTTTCTTT.

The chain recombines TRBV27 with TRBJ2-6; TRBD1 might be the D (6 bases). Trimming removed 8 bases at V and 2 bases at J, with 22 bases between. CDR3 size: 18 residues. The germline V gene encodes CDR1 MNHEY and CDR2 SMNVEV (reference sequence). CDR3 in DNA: TGTGCCAGCGGATTCCGGGACACCTACAGGCCTGGGGCCAACGTCCTGACTTTC. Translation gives CASGFRDTYRPGANVLTF.

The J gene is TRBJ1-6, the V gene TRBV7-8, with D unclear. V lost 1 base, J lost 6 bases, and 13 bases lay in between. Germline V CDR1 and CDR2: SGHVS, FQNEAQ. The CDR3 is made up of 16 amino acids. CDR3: CASSLEGWRVNSPLHF. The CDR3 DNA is TGTGCCAGCAGCTTAGAGGGATGGAGGGTTAATTCACCCCTCCACTTT. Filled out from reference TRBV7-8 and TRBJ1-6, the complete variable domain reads GAGVSQSPRYKVAKRGQDVALRCDPISGHVSLFWYQQALGQGPEFLTYFQNEAQLDKSGLPSDRFFAERPEGSVSTLKIQRTQQEDSAVYLCASSLEGWRVNSPLHFGNGTRLTVT.

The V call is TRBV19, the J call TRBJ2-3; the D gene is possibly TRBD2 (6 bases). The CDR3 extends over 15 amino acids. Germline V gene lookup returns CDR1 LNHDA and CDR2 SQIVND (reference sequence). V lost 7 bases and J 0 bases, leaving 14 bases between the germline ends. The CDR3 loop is CASTPRAGSTDTQYF. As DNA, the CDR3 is TGTGCCAGTACACCACGGGCGGGGAGCACAGATACGCAGTATTTT.

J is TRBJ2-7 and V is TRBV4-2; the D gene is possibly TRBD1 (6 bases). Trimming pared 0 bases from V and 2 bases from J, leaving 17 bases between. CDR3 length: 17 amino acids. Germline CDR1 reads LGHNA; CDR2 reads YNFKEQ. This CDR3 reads CASSQEGAWGSTYEQYF. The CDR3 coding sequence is TGTGCCAGCAGCCAAGAGGGGGCTTGGGGGTCTACCTACGAGCAGTACTTC.

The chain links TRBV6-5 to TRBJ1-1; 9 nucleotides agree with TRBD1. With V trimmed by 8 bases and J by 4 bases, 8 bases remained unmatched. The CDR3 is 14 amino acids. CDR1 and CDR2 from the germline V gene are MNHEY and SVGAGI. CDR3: CASPEQGAITEAFF. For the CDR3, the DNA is TGTGCCAGCCCCGAACAGGGGGCTATCACTGAAGCTTTCTTT.

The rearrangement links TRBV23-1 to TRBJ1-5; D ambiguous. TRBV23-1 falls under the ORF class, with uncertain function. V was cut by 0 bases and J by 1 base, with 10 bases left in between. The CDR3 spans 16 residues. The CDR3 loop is CASSQSARKSNQPQHF. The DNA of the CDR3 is TGCGCCAGCAGTCAATCCGCGAGAAAGAGCAATCAGCCCCAGCATTTT.

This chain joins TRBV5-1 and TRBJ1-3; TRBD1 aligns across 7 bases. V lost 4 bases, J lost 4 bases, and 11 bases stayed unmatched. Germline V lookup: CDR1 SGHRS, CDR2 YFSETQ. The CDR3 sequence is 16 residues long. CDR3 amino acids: CASSLPDRWPGNTIYF. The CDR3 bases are TGCGCCAGCAGCCTCCCGGACAGGTGGCCCGGAAACACCATATATTTT. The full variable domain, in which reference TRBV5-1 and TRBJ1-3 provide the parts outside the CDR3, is KAGVTQTPRYLIKTRGQQVTLSCSPISGHRSVSWYQQTPGQGLQFLFEYFSETQRNKGNFPGRFSGRQFSNSRSEMNVSTLELGDSALYLCASSLPDRWPGNTIYFGEGSWLTVV.

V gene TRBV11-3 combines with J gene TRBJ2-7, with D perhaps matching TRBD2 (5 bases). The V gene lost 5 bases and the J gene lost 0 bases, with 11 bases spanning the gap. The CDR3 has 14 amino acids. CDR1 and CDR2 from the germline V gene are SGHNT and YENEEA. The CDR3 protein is CASSRGKNSYEQYF. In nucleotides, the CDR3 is TGTGCCAGCAGCCGGGGTAAGAACTCCTACGAGCAGTACTTC.

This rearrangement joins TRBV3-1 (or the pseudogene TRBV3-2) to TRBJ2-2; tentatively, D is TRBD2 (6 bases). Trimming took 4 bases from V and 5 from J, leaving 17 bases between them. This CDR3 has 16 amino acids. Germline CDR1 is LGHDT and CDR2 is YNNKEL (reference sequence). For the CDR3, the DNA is TGTGCCAGCAGCCTTCCTCTAAGGGCGGGAACCGGGGAGCTGTTTTTT. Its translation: CASSLPLRAGTGELFF.

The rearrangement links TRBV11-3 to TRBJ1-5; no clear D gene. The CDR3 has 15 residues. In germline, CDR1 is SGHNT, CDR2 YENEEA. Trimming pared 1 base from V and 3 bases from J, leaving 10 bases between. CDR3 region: CASSLGTGYNQPQHF. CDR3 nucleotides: TGTGCCAGCAGCTTAGGGACGGGGTACAATCAGCCCCAGCATTTT. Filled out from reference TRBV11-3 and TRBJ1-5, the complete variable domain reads EAGVVQSPRYKIIEKKQPVAFWCNPISGHNTLYWYLQNLGQGPELLIRYENEEAVDDSQLPKDRFSAERLKGVDSTLKIQPAELGDSAVYLCASSLGTGYNQPQHFGDGTRLSIL.

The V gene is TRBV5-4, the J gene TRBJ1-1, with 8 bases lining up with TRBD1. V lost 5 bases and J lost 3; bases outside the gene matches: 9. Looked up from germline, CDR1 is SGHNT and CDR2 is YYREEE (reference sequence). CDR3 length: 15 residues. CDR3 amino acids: CASSPDRGYDTEAFF. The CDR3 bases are TGTGCCAGCAGTCCAGACAGGGGTTACGACACTGAAGCTTTCTTT.

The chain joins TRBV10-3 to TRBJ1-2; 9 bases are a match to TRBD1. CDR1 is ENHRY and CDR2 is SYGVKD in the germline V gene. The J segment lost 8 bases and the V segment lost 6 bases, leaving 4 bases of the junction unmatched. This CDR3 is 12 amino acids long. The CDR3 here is CAISRDRAGYTF. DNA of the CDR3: TGTGCCATCAGCCGGGACAGGGCGGGCTACACCTTC.

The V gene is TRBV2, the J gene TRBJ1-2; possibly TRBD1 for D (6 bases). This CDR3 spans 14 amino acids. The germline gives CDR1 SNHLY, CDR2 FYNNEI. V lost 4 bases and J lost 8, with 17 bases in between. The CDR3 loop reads CASSVIQGSMGYTF. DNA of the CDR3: TGTGCCAGCAGTGTTATACAGGGATCAATGGGCTACACCTTC. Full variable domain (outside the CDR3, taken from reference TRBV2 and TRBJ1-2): EPEVTQTPSHQVTQMGQEVILRCVPISNHLYFYWYRQILGQKVEFLVSFYNNEISEKSEIFDDQFSVERPDGSNFTLKIRSTKLEDSAMYFCASSVIQGSMGYTFGSGTRLTVV.